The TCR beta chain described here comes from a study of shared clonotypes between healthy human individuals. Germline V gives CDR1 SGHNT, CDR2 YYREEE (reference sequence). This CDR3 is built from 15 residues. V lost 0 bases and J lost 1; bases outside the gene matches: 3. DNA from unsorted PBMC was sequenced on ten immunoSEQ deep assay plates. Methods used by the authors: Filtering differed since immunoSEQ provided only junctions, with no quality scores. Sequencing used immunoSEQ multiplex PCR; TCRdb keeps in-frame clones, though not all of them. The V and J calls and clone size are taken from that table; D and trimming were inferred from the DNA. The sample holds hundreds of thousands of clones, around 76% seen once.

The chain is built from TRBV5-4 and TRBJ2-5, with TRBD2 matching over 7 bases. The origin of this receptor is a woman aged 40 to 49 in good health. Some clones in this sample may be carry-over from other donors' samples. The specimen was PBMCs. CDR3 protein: CASSLDSGRQETQYF. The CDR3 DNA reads TGTGCCAGCAGCTTGGATAGCGGGCGCCAAGAGACCCAGTACTTC.